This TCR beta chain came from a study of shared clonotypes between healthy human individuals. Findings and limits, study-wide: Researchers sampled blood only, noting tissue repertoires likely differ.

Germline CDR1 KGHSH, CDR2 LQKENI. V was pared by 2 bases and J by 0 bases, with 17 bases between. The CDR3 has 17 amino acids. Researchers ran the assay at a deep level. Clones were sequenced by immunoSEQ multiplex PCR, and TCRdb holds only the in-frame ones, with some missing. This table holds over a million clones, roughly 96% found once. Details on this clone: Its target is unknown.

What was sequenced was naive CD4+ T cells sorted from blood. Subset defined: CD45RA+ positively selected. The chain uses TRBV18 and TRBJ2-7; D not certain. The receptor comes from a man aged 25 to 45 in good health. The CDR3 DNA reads TGTGCCAGCTCACCATCTTATCGGACCGCAAGCTCCTACGAGCAGTACTTC. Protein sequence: CASSPSYRTASSYEQYF.